These 32 T cell receptor beta chains came from one sample sequenced in a study of T-cell reconstitution after alpha-beta-depleted transplantation in children. During its preparation, the TCRbeta library received unique molecular identifiers. In TCRdb, the PCR reads were re-called with MiXCR into one record per CDR3 protein. The sample includes 450,000 to 600,000 distinct CDR3 sequences, 13% seen only once; the top ten take 2% to 2.5%. This sample comprised PBMCs, mostly from graft donor cells, obtained 360 days after TCRalphabeta/CD19-depleted stem cell transplant. These receptors were taken from a male patient younger than 18 who had a stem cell transplant for acute myeloid leukemia, so the T cells may come from the graft donor.

This sequence joins TRBV28 and TRBJ2-3; D is unclear. V dropped 6 bases and J dropped 2 bases, with 9 bases sitting between them. Germline CDR1 MDHEN, CDR2 SYDVKM. The CDR3 has 13 amino acids. In nucleotides, the CDR3 is TGTGCCAGCAGCACCAGTGTCACAGATACGCAGTATTTT. Translating gives CASSTSVTDTQYF.

Only a few counts were recorded for this clonotype. DNA for the CDR3: TGTGCCAGCAGTTTAGGTCGGGGGAGATTCAACGAGCAGTACTTC. Protein: CASSLGRGRFNEQYF. The rearrangement joins TRBV27 to TRBJ2-7, with D perhaps matching TRBD2 (6 bases). The length of the CDR3 is 15 residues. Per the germline V gene, CDR1 is MNHEY and CDR2 is SMNVEV (reference sequence). The V end lost 2 bases, the J end lost 5 bases, and 16 bases lay between the germline ends.

This clonotype appeared many times. This rearrangement joins TRBV7-9 to TRBJ2-7; D might be TRBD1 (5 bases). The CDR3 loop spans 14 amino acids. The V gene lost 2 bases and the J gene lost 3 bases, with 11 bases spanning the gap. CDR1 is SEHNR, CDR2 FQNEAQ, per germline (reference sequence). The CDR3 protein is CASSLTTGHYEQYF. The DNA of the CDR3 is TGTGCCAGCAGCTTAACCACAGGCCACTACGAGCAGTACTTC.

A few counts support this clonotype. The chain couples TRBV7-6 to TRBJ2-3, with 11 nucleotides matching TRBD2. V dropped 5 bases and J dropped 4; count of bases not matched to a gene: 8. The germline V gene encodes CDR1 SGHVS and CDR2 FNYEAQ. The CDR3 has 16 residues. The CDR3 reads CASSMTSGIWSDTQYF. CDR3 DNA sequence: TGTGCCAGCAGCATGACTAGCGGGATATGGTCAGATACGCAGTATTTT.

CDR3 in DNA: TGTGCCTGGAAAAGGGGCGTCACCGGGACTAGCGGGATTACCTACGAGCAGTACTTC. As protein: CAWKRGVTGTSGITYEQYF. This chain links TRBV30 with TRBJ2-7, with 13 bases aligning to TRBD2. Losses at the gene ends were 4 bases for V and 2 bases for J; bases not matched to a gene: 17. Germline assignment: CDR1 GTSNPN and CDR2 SVGIG (reference sequence). The CDR3 contains 19 residues.

V gene TRBV6-2 or TRBV6-3 combines with J gene TRBJ2-3; maybe TRBD2 (6 bases). The CDR3 spans 17 residues. Germline V gene data show CDR1 as MNHEY and CDR2 as SVGEGT. V was shortened by 5 bases and J by 0 bases, with 18 bases between the two germline ends. CDR3: CASSHFPGGKSTDTQYF. The CDR3 DNA sequence: TGTGCCAGCAGTCACTTTCCAGGAGGGAAAAGCACAGATACGCAGTATTTT.

The chain recombines TRBV28 with TRBJ2-7, with 10 bases that match TRBD1. V shed 5 bases and J 5 bases; nucleotides not matched to a gene: 6. The CDR3 is 14 amino acids. The germline CDR1 and CDR2 sequences are MDHEN and SYDVKM. The CDR3 is CASSPGTGVNEQYF. CDR3 DNA: TGTGCCAGCAGTCCCGGGACAGGGGTAAACGAGCAGTACTTC. Filled out from reference TRBV28 and TRBJ2-7, the complete variable domain reads DVKVTQSSRYLVKRTGEKVFLECVQDMDHENMFWYRQDPGLGLRLIYFSYDVKMKEKGDIPEGYSVSREKKERFSLILESASTNQTSMYLCASSPGTGVNEQYFGPGTRLTVT.

This clonotype occurred many times. CDR3: CASSSSGLSTDTQYF. CDR3 in DNA: TGTGCCAGCAGCTCTAGCGGCCTAAGCACAGATACGCAGTATTTT. The chain has TRBV7-2 and TRBJ2-3, with 7 positions matching TRBD2. J lost 0 bases, V lost 4 bases, and 4 bases had no gene match. This CDR3 comprises 15 residues. CDR1 and CDR2 from the germline V gene are SGHTA and FQGNSA.

This clonotype was detected only a few times. The genes are TRBV6-5 and TRBJ1-3, with D possibly TRBD1 on 6 matching bases. Germline CDR1 is MNHEY and CDR2 is SVGAGI. The CDR3 runs to 15 residues. Trimming took off 4 bases at V and 0 bases at J, with 10 bases between the two ends. DNA for the CDR3: TGTGCCAGCAGTTCCGGACAGATCTCTGGAAACACCATATATTTT. It specifies CASSSGQISGNTIYF.

This clonotype was seen repeatedly, ten times or more. CDR3 nucleotides: TGTGCCATCAGAGATTTTGGCGGGGCCACGGGCGACGAGCAGTACTTC. It yields the protein CAIRDFGGATGDEQYF. The chain uses TRBV10-3 and TRBJ2-7, with a tentative D call TRBD2 (6 bases). V was trimmed by 6 bases and J by 5 bases, leaving 23 bases between them. The CDR3 is 16 amino acids. Germline lookup yields CDR1 ENHRY and CDR2 SYGVKD.

This clonotype appeared a few times. V gene TRBV28 combines with J gene TRBJ2-4, with D maybe TRBD1 (5 bases). V lost 3 bases to trimming and J lost 0 bases, with 33 bases between them. This CDR3 has 23 amino acids. Germline lookup yields CDR1 MDHEN and CDR2 SYDVKM. The CDR3 DNA reads TGTGCCAGCAGTTTTATTTTCCACCGCCCGAGTAACATCGAAGACAGAGCCAAAAACATTCAGTACTTC. Its protein product is CASSFIFHRPSNIEDRAKNIQYF.

This rearrangement joins TRBV25-1 to TRBJ2-1, with 10 bases identical to TRBD2. Germline loops: CDR1 MGHDK, CDR2 SYGVNS. The V and J ends lost 5 bases and 1 base, in that order; junction bases with no gene match: 5. There are 16 residues in the CDR3. The CDR3 reads CASSLAGEGSYNEQFF. The CDR3 DNA sequence: TGTGCCAGCAGTCTAGCGGGAGAGGGGTCCTACAATGAGCAGTTCTTC.

With respect to this clonotype: One end of the junction fails to match germline, which may point to a read error. The rearrangement uses TRBV20-1 and TRBJ2-2, with 11 bases lining up with TRBD2. CDR1 and CDR2 from the germline V gene are DFQATT and SNEGSKA (reference sequence). The CDR3 covers 15 residues. CDR3 bases: TGCTGTGCAACTCGACTAGCGGGGCACACCGGGGAGCTGTTTTTT. Protein sequence: CCATRLAGHTGELFF.

This clonotype was seen a few times. The J gene is TRBJ1-1, the V gene TRBV28; unclear D gene. The CDR3 covers 13 residues. Trimming stripped 6 bases from V and 1 base from J, with 9 bases between. Germline CDR1 reads MDHEN; CDR2 reads SYDVKM. For the CDR3, the DNA is TGTGCCAGCAGGAGGTGGGGGAACACTGAAGCTTTCTTT. Its translation: CASRRWGNTEAFF.

This clonotype was picked up many times. J is TRBJ2-5 and V is TRBV29-1; 7 nucleotides line up with TRBD1. The CDR3 extends over 13 amino acids. Germline V lookup: CDR1 SQVTM, CDR2 ANQGSEA. The J segment lost 5 bases and the V segment lost 7 bases, leaving 10 bases of the junction unmatched. The CDR3 loop is CSGSYRGGETQYF. CDR3 in DNA: TGCAGCGGTTCCTACAGGGGCGGGGAGACCCAGTACTTC.

The CDR3 bases are TGTGCCAGCAGGATATCTTCCCGGAGTGTGAGCTACGAGCAGTACTTC. It encodes CASRISSRSVSYEQYF. This rearrangement joins TRBV6-1 to TRBJ2-7; D remains ambiguous. Germline values: CDR1 MNHNS, CDR2 SASEGT. The CDR3 runs to 16 residues. V was shortened by 6 bases and J by 3 bases, with 21 bases between the two germline ends.

This clonotype showed up just a few times. V gene TRBV12-5 combines with J gene TRBJ2-1; perhaps TRBD2 as D (5 bases). Per the germline V gene, CDR1 is LGHNT and CDR2 is FRNRAP. V was pared by 3 bases and J by 10 bases, with 13 bases between. The CDR3 covers 13 residues. This CDR3 is CASGLAGVGEQFF. As DNA, the CDR3 is TGTGCTAGTGGTTTAGCCGGGGTGGGGGAGCAGTTCTTC.

The table lists this clonotype with a few counts. The chain recombines TRBV9 with TRBJ2-2; tentative D call: TRBD1 (5 bases). CDR3 length: 16 residues. CDR1 SGDLS and CDR2 YYNGEE come from the germline V gene. Trimming pared 0 bases from V and 4 bases from J, leaving 13 bases between. CDR3 residues: CASSVGVGVITGELFF. The CDR3 DNA sequence: TGTGCCAGCAGCGTAGGGGTAGGGGTGATCACCGGGGAGCTGTTTTTT. The full variable domain, its missing parts supplied by reference TRBV9 and TRBJ2-2, is DSGVTQTPKHLITATGQRVTLRCSPRSGDLSVYWYQQSLDQGLQFLIQYYNGEERAKGNILERFSAQQFPDLHSELNLSSLELGDSALYFCASSVGVGVITGELFFGEGSRLTVL.

This clonotype was seen only a few times. The V and J genes are TRBV5-5 and TRBJ2-1; D is tentatively TRBD1 or TRBD2 (5 bases each). V lost 3 bases and J 6 bases, leaving 10 bases between the germline ends. Germline loops: CDR1 SGHKS, CDR2 YYEKEE (reference sequence). The CDR3 is 13 residues long. CDR3 sequence reads: CASSWGLGNEQFF. The CDR3 region has the DNA TGTGCCAGCAGCTGGGGGTTGGGCAATGAGCAGTTCTTC. The full variable domain, rest sourced from reference TRBV5-5 and TRBJ2-1, is DAGVTQSPTHLIKTRGQQVTLRCSPISGHKSVSWYQQVLGQGPQFIFQYYEKEERGRGNFPDRFSARQFPNYSSELNVNALLLGDSALYLCASSWGLGNEQFFGPGTRLTVL.

The table lists this clonotype with a few counts. This chain connects TRBV7-2 to TRBJ2-7, with 10 bases aligning to TRBD2. The CDR3 runs 17 residues. V gave up 1 base and J gave up 4 bases; unmatched junction bases: 10. CDR1 and CDR2 from the germline V gene are SGHTA and FQGNSA. As DNA, the CDR3 is TGTGCCAGCAGCTTAGTACGGCTAGCGGGAGTTGGGTACGAGCAGTACTTC. It encodes CASSLVRLAGVGYEQYF.

This rearrangement joins TRBV12-3 or TRBV12-4 to TRBJ2-1; 8 bases line up with TRBD2. The trim removed 6 bases at V and 8 bases at J, leaving 12 bases unmatched. The CDR3 is 15 residues long. The CDR3 is CASSPVERERYEQFF. In DNA, the CDR3 is TGTGCCAGCAGCCCGGTCGAGCGGGAGAGGTATGAGCAGTTCTTC.

A word on this clonotype: Possible read error: a much larger clone is one base away. No conserved phenylalanine or tryptophan ends this CDR3, so it is likely a read error. The CDR3 DNA is TGCAGCGCCACCGGGACTAGCGGGATTCTGCCCGAGCAGTACTGC. Protein product: CSATGTSGILPEQYC. The rearrangement links TRBV29-1 to TRBJ2-7; TRBD2 aligns across 13 bases. The CDR3 contains 15 residues. Germline CDR1 reads SQVTM; CDR2 reads ANQGSEA. V shed 7 bases and J 6 bases; nucleotides not matched to a gene: 12.

This clonotype was recorded a few times. The J gene is TRBJ2-7, the V gene TRBV20-1; 8 bases map to TRBD2. This CDR3 contains 14 residues. CDR1 and CDR2 (germline): DFQATT, SNEGSKA (reference sequence). J lost 2 bases, V lost 2 bases, and 5 bases had no gene match. Written as DNA, the CDR3 is TGCAGTGCTAGATCTCGGGAGGGAGCCTACGAGCAGTACTTC. Its translation: CSARSREGAYEQYF.

In this sample, this clonotype turned up a few times. This chain joins TRBV28 and TRBJ2-7, with D perhaps matching TRBD1 (5 bases). Germline CDR1 MDHEN, CDR2 SYDVKM. The CDR3 is 14 amino acids. The germline V and J ends were trimmed by 6 bases and 7 bases, with 19 bases remaining between them. The CDR3 coding sequence is TGTGCCAGCAGCCCCCCCGTCAGGGTGGGTGAGCAGTACTTC. This translates into CASSPPVRVGEQYF.

The rearrangement links TRBV29-1 to TRBJ2-1; D perhaps matches TRBD2 (5 bases). The V end was cut by 6 bases, the J end by 0 bases, with 18 bases between. Germline V gene sequence: CDR1 SQVTM, CDR2 ANQGSEA. This CDR3 has 16 amino acids. Here the CDR3 DNA reads TGCAGCGTCCTACGGGAAGGCGGGTTCTCCTACAATGAGCAGTTCTTC. This gives the protein CSVLREGGFSYNEQFF.

V is TRBV28 and J is TRBJ2-7, with TRBD1 matching 11 bases. Germline CDR1 reads MDHEN; CDR2 reads SYDVKM. Trimming removed 4 bases from V and 10 bases from J; junction bases left unmatched: 6. This CDR3 has 13 amino acids. The CDR3 bases are TGTGCCAGCAGTTCGGGGGACAGGGGGAAACAGTACTTC. Encoded protein: CASSSGDRGKQYF.

This chain links TRBV5-5 with TRBJ1-1; D remains ambiguous. The V and J ends lost 2 bases and 6 bases respectively, with 11 bases between them. The CDR3 length is 13 residues. Germline loops: CDR1 SGHKS, CDR2 YYEKEE (reference sequence). CDR3 DNA sequence: TGTGCCAGCAGCTTATTTGTGCACGCTGAAGCTTTCTTT. Protein product: CASSLFVHAEAFF. Full variable domain (missing parts from reference TRBV5-5 and TRBJ1-1): DAGVTQSPTHLIKTRGQQVTLRCSPISGHKSVSWYQQVLGQGPQFIFQYYEKEERGRGNFPDRFSARQFPNYSSELNVNALLLGDSALYLCASSLFVHAEAFFGQGTRLTVV.

This clonotype was observed a few times. This chain joins TRBV14 and TRBJ2-1; TRBD2 agrees at 14 bases. Trimming cost V 4 bases and J 9 bases; bases outside gene matches: 8. Germline V CDR1 and CDR2: SGHDN, FVKESK. CDR3 length: 16 residues. CDR3 DNA sequence: TGTGCCAGCAGCCCGGGACTAGCGGGAGCTGGCGGTGAGCAGTTCTTC. This encodes CASSPGLAGAGGEQFF.

The chain has TRBV27 and TRBJ1-1, with D uncertain. The CDR3 spans 15 residues. Trimming stripped 3 bases from V and 4 bases from J, with 15 bases between. Germline-derived CDR1 and CDR2 are MNHEY and SMNVEV (reference sequence). CDR3 residues: CASSFWSKGVTEAFF. In DNA, the CDR3 is TGTGCCAGCAGTTTTTGGAGCAAGGGTGTCACTGAAGCTTTCTTT.

The rearrangement joins TRBV13 to TRBJ2-5; 7 bases agree with TRBD2. CDR1 PRHDT and CDR2 FYEKMQ come from the germline V gene (reference sequence). The CDR3 runs 15 residues. Germline trimming cut 1 base from V and 5 bases from J; bases unmatched to any gene: 7. The chain's CDR3 is CASSLESGGGETQYF. In DNA form, the CDR3 reads TGTGCCAGCAGCTTAGAATCCGGGGGAGGGGAGACCCAGTACTTC.

This clonotype showed up just a few times. The chain carries TRBV29-1 and TRBJ2-4; no firm D call. The V end was cut by 4 bases, the J end by 0 bases, with 7 bases between. Germline loops: CDR1 SQVTM, CDR2 ANQGSEA. The CDR3 has 13 residues. CDR3 DNA: TGCAGCGTTGTAGAGGTAGCCAAAAACATTCAGTACTTC. It is translated as CSVVEVAKNIQYF.

The table lists this clonotype with a few counts. The rearrangement links TRBV5-5 to TRBJ2-3; D is ambiguous. Looked up from germline, CDR1 is SGHKS and CDR2 is YYEKEE (reference sequence). V lost 3 bases and J lost 4, with 12 bases in between. CDR3 size: 14 residues. The CDR3 DNA is TGTGCCAGCAGCTATGTAACGAGCGCAGATACGCAGTATTTT. Its protein product is CASSYVTSADTQYF. Filled out from reference TRBV5-5 and TRBJ2-3, the complete variable domain reads DAGVTQSPTHLIKTRGQQVTLRCSPISGHKSVSWYQQVLGQGPQFIFQYYEKEERGRGNFPDRFSARQFPNYSSELNVNALLLGDSALYLCASSYVTSADTQYFGPGTRLTVL.